Below are 5 T cell receptor beta chains sequenced from a single sample in a study of T cell repertoires in cytomegalovirus infection. Each CDR3 protein is one row after TCRdb ran MiXCR on the reads. In the table there are fewer than 350,000 distinct CDR3 sequences, over 7.5% of which are singletons. Sequences were obtained from PBMCs. The receptor set was obtained from a human donor in good health (CMV status not recorded). Some clones in this sample may be carry-over from other donors' samples.

This clonotype was seen only a few times. The V call is TRBV5-1, the J call TRBJ1-1; D may be TRBD1 (6 bases). Germline V gene sequence: CDR1 SGHRS, CDR2 YFSETQ. With 4 bases removed from V and 10 bases from J, the gap between germline ends came to 23 bases. There are 15 residues in the CDR3. The CDR3 DNA reads TGCGCCAGCAGCCGGTTTGGGGGGCGCCCCCCTGGAGCTTTCTTT. As protein: CASSRFGGRPPGAFF. Variable domain in full (rest from reference TRBV5-1 and TRBJ1-1): KAGVTQTPRYLIKTRGQQVTLSCSPISGHRSVSWYQQTPGQGLQFLFEYFSETQRNKGNFPGRFSGRQFSNSRSEMNVSTLELGDSALYLCASSRFGGRPPGAFFGQGTRLTVV.

This clonotype was detected a few times. The gene calls are TRBV10-3 and TRBJ2-7; D is ambiguous. The CDR3 length is 14 residues. CDR1 ENHRY and CDR2 SYGVKD come from the germline V gene. Trimming took 2 bases from V and 2 from J, leaving 10 bases between them. As DNA, the CDR3 is TGTGCCATCAGTGAGGCGGACCCGACCTACGAGCAGTACTTC. Residues: CAISEADPTYEQYF.

This clonotype showed up many times. The V call is TRBV7-2, the J call TRBJ2-1, with D unclear. Germline V gene data show CDR1 as SGHTA and CDR2 as FQGNSA. Trimming pared 3 bases from V and 6 bases from J, leaving 9 bases between. CDR3 length: 13 residues. The CDR3 here is CASSLNDVNEQFF. The CDR3 bases are TGTGCCAGCAGCTTGAATGACGTCAATGAGCAGTTCTTC.

The CDR3 spells CASSQGAENSPLHF. CDR3 coding DNA: TGTGCCAGCAGCCAGGGGGCAGAAAATTCACCCCTCCACTTT. This chain connects TRBV12-3 or TRBV12-4 to TRBJ1-6, with 8 nucleotides matching TRBD1. This CDR3 is built from 14 residues. J was trimmed by 7 bases and V by 6 bases; bases with no gene match: 5.

This chain links TRBV6-6 with TRBJ2-7; tentatively, D is TRBD2 (5 bases). This CDR3 is built from 13 residues. With 0 bases removed from V and 6 bases from J, the gap between germline ends came to 9 bases. CDR1 is MNHNY, CDR2 SVGAGI, per germline (reference sequence). The CDR3 here is CASSYSTEGEQYF. CDR3 nucleotides: TGTGCCAGCAGTTACTCGACTGAGGGCGAGCAGTACTTC.